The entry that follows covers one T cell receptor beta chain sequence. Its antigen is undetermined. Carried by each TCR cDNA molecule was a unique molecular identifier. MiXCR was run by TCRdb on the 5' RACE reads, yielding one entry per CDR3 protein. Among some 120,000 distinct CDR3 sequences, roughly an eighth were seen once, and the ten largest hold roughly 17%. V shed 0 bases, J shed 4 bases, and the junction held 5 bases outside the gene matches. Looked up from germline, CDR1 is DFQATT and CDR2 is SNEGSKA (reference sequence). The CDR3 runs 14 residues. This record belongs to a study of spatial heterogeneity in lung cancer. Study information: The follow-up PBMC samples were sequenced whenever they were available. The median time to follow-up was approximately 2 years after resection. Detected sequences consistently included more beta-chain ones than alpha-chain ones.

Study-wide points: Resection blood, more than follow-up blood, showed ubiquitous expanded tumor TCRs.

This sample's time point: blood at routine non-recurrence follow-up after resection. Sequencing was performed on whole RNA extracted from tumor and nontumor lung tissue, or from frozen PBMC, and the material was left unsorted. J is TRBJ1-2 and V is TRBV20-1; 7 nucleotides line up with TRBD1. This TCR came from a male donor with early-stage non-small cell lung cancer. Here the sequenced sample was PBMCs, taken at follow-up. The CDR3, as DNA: TGCAGTGCTAGAGAGTCAGGGGGAAGCTATGGCTACACCTTC. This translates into CSARESGGSYGYTF.